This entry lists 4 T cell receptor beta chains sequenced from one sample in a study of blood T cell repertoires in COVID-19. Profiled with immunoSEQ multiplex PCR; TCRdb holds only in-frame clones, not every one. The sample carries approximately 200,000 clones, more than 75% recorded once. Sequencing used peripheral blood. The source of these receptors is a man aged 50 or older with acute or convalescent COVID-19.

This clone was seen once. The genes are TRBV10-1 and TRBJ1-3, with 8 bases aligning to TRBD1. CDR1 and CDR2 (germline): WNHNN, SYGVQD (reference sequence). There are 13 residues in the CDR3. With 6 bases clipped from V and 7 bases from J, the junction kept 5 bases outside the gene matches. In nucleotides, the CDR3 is TGCGCCAGCAGCAACAGGGGGGAGAACACCATATATTTT. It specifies CASSNRGENTIYF.

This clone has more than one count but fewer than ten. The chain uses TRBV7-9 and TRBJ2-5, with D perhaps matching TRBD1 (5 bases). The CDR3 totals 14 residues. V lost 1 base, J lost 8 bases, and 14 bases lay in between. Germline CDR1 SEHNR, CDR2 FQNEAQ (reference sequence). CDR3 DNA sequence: TGTGCCAGCAGCTTAGACGTAGGGGCGTTCACCCAGTACTTC. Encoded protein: CASSLDVGAFTQYF.

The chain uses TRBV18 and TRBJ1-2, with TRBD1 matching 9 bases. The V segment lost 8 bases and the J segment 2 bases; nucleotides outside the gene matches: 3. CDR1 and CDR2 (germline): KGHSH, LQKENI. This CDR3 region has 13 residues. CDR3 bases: TGTGCCAGCACACAGGGGGCGAACTATGGCTACACCTTC. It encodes CASTQGANYGYTF. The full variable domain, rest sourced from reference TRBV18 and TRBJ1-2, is NAGVMQNPRHLVRRRGQEARLRCSPMKGHSHVYWYRQLPEEGLKFMVYLQKENIIDESGMPKERFSAEFPKEGPSILRIQQVVRGDSAAYFCASTQGANYGYTFGSGTRLTVV.

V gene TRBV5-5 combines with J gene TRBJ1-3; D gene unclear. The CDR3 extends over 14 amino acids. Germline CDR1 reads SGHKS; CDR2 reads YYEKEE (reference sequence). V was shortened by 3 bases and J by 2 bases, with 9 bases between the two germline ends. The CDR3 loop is CASSSGSAGNTIYF. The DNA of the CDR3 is TGTGCCAGCAGCTCCGGGAGCGCTGGAAACACCATATATTTT.